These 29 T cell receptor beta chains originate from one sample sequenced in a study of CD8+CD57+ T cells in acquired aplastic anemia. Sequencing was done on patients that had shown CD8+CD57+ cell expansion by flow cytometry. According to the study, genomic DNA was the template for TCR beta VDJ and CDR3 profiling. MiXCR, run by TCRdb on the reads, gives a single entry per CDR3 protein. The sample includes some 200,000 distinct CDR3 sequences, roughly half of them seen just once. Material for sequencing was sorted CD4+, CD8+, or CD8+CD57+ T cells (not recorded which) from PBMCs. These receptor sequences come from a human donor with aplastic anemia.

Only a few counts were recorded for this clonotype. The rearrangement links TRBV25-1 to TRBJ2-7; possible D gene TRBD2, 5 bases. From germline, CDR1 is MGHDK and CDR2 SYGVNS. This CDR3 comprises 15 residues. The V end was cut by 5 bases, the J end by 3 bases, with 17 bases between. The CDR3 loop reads CASSFKVGGLYEQYF. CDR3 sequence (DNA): TGTGCCAGCAGTTTTAAGGTGGGCGGGCTCTACGAGCAGTACTTC.

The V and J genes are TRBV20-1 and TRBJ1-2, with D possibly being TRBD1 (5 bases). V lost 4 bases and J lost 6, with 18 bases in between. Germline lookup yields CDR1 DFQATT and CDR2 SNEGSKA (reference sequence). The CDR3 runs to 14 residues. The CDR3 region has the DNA TGCAGTGCTATATACACCGGGCAGGGACATGGCTACACCTTC. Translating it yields CSAIYTGQGHGYTF.

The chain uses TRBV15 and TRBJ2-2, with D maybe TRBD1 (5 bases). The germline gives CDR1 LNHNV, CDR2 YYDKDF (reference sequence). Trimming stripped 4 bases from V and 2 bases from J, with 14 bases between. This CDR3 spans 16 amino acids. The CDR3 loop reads CATSTWGHVNTGELFF. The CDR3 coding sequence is TGTGCCACCAGCACGTGGGGCCATGTTAACACCGGGGAGCTGTTTTTT.

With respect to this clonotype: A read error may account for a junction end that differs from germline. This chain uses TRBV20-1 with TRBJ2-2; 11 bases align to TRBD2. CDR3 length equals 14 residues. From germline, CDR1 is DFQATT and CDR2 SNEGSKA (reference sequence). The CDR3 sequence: CSAKGLADTGELSF. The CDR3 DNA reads TGCAGTGCCAAGGGACTAGCGGACACCGGGGAGCTGTCTTTT.

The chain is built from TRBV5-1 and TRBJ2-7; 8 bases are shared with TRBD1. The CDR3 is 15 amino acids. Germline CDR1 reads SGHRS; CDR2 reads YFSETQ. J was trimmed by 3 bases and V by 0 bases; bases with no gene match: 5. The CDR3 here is CASSLAWTGHYEQYF. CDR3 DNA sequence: TGCGCCAGCAGCTTGGCATGGACAGGGCACTACGAGCAGTACTTC.

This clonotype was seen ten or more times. CDR3 region: CSAKEWGGAPNYGYTF. CDR3 nucleotide sequence: TGCAGTGCTAAAGAGTGGGGAGGGGCCCCTAACTATGGCTACACCTTC. The chain employs TRBV20-1 and TRBJ1-2; tentatively, D is TRBD1 (5 bases). Trimming took 4 bases from V and 0 from J, leaving 18 bases between them. Germline values: CDR1 DFQATT, CDR2 SNEGSKA (reference sequence). The CDR3 loop spans 16 amino acids.

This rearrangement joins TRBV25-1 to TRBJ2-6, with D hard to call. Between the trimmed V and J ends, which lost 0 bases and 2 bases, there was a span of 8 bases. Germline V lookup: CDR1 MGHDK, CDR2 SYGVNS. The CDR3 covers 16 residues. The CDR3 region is CASSEYSGTGANVLTF. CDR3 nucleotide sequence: TGTGCCAGCAGTGAATATAGTGGAACTGGGGCCAACGTCCTGACTTTC.

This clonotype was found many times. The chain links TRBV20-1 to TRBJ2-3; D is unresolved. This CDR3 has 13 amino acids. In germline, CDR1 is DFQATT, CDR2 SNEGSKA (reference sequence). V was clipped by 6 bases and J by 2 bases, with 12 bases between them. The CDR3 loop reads CSATRDFTDTQYF. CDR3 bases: TGCAGTGCCACACGAGACTTCACAGATACGCAGTATTTT.

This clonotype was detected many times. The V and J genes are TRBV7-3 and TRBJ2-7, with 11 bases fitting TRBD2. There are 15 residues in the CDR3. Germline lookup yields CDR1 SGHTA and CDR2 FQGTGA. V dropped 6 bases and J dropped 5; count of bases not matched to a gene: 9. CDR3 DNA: TGTGCCAGCAGTCAATTACTAGCGGGAGTAGACGAGCAGTACTTC. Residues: CASSQLLAGVDEQYF.

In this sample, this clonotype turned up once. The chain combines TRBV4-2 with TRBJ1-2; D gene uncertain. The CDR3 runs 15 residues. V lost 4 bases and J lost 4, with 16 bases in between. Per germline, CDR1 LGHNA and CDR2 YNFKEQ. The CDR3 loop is CASSPTAPIGYGYTF. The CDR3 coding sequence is TGTGCCAGCAGCCCCACGGCGCCCATAGGCTATGGCTACACCTTC.

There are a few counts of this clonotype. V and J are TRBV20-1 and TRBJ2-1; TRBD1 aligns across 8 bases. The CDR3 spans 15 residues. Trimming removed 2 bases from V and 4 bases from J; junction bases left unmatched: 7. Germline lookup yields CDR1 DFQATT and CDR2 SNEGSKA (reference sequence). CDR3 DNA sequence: TGCAGTGCTAGACCTGCCCAGGGGGCATACAATGAGCAGTTCTTC. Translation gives CSARPAQGAYNEQFF.

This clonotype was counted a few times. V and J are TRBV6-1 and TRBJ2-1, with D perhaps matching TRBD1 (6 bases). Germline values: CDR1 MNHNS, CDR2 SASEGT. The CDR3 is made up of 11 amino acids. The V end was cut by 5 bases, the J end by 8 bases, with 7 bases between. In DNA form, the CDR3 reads TGTGCCAGCAGTACAGGGTATGAGCAGTTCTTC. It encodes CASSTGYEQFF.

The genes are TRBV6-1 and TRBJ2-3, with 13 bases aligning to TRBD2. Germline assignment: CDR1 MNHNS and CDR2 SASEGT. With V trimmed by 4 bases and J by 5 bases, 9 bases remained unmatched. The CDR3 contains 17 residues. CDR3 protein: CASSVILAGGPQDTQYF. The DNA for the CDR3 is TGTGCCAGCAGTGTAATACTAGCGGGGGGGCCGCAAGATACGCAGTATTTT.

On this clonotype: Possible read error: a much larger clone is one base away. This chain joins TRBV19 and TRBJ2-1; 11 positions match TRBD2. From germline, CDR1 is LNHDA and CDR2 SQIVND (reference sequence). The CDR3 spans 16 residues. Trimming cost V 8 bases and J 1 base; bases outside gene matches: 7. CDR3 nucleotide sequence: TGTGCCAGTGGACAGACTAGCGGGGCTTCCTACAATGAGCAGTTCTTC. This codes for CASGQTSGASYNEQFF.

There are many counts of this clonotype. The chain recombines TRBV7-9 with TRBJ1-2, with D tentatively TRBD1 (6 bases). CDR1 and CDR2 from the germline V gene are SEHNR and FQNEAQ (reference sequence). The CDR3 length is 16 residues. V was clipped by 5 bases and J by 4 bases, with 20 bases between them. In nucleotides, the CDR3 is TGTGCCAGCAGCCCTCAGGGGTTTATGTTGGCCTATGGCTACACCTTC. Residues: CASSPQGFMLAYGYTF.

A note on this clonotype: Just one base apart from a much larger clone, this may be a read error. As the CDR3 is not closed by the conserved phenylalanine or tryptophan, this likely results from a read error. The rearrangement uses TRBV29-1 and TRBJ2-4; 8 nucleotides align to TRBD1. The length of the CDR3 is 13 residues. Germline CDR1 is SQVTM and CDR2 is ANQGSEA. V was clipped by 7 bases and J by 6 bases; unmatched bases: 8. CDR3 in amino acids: CSAGQGVGNIQYL. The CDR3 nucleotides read TGCAGCGCCGGACAGGGTGTCGGAAACATTCAGTACCTC.

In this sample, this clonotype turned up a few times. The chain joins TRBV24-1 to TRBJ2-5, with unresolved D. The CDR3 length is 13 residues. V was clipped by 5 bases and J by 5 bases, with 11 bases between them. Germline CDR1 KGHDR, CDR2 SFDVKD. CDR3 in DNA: TGTGCCACCAGTGGCCGGGTCAGGGAGACCCAGTACTTC. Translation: CATSGRVRETQYF.

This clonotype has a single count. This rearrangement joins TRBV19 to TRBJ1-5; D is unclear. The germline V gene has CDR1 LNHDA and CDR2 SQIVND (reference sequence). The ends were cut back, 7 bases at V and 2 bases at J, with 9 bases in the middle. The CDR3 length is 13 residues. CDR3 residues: CASTTDGNQPQHF. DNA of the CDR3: TGTGCCAGTACGACTGACGGCAATCAGCCCCAGCATTTT.

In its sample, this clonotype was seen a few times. The CDR3 DNA reads as TGTGCCAGCAGTCGACAGGGGGAATCAGATACGCAGTATTTT. Translated: CASSRQGESDTQYF. The chain is built from TRBV27 and TRBJ2-3, with TRBD1 matching 9 bases. The CDR3 is 14 residues long. Trimming removed 5 bases from V and 4 bases from J; junction bases left unmatched: 4. Germline assignment: CDR1 MNHEY and CDR2 SMNVEV (reference sequence).

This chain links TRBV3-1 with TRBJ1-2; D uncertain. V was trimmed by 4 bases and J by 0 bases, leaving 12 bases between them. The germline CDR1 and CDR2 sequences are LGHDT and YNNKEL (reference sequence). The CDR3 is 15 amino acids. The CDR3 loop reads CASSPWEGANYGYTF. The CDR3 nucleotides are TGTGCCAGCAGCCCCTGGGAGGGAGCTAACTATGGCTACACCTTC.

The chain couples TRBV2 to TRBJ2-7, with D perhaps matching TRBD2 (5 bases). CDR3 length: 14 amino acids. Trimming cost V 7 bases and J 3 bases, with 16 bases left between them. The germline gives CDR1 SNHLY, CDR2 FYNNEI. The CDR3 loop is CASMEDRRNYEQYF. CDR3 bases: TGTGCCAGCATGGAGGACCGAAGAAACTACGAGCAGTACTTC.

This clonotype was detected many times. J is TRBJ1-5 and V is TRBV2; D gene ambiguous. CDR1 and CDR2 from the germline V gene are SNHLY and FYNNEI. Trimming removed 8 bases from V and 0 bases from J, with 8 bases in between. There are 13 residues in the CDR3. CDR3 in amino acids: CASSAGSNQPQHF. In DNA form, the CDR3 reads TGTGCCAGCTCGGCGGGTAGCAATCAGCCCCAGCATTTT.

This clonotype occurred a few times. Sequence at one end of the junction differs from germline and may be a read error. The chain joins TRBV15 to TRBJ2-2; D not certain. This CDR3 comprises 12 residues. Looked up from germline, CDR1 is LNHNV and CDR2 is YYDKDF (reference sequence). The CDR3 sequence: CATSRPTRELFF. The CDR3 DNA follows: TGTGCCACCAGCAGACCCACCCGGGAGCTGTTTTTT.

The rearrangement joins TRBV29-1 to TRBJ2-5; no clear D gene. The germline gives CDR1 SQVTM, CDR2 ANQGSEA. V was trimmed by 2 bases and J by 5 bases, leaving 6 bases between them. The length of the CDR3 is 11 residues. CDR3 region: CSVESGETQYF. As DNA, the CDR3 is TGCAGCGTTGAAAGTGGCGAGACCCAGTACTTC.

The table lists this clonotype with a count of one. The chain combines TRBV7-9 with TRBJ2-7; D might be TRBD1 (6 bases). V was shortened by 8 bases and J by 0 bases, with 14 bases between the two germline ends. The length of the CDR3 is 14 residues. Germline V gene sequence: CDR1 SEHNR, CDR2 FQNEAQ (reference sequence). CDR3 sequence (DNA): TGTGCCAGCGGTGCCGGGACATACTCCTACGAGCAGTACTTC. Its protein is CASGAGTYSYEQYF. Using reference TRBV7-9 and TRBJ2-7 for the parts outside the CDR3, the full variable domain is DTGVSQNPRHKITKRGQNVTFRCDPISEHNRLYWYRQTLGQGPEFLTYFQNEAQLEKSRLLSDRFSAERPKGSFSTLEIQRTEQGDSAMYLCASGAGTYSYEQYFGPGTRLTVT.

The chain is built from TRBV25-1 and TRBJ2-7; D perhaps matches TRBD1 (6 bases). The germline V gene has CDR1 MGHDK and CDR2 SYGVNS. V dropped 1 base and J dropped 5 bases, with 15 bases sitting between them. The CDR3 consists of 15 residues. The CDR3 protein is CASSESFQGIDEQYF. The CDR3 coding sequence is TGTGCCAGCAGTGAATCGTTTCAGGGGATCGACGAGCAGTACTTC.

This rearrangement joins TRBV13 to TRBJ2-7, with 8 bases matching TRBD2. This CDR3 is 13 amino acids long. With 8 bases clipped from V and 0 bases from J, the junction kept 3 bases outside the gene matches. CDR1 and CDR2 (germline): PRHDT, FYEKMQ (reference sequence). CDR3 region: CASERERSYEQYF. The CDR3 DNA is TGTGCCAGCGAGCGGGAGCGCTCCTACGAGCAGTACTTC.

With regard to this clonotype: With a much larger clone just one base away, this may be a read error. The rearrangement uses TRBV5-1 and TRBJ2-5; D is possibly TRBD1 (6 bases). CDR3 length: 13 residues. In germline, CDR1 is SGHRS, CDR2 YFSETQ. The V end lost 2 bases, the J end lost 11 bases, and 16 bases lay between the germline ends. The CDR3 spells CASSFGQGNEQYF. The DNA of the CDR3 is TGCGCCAGCAGCTTCGGGCAGGGGAATGAGCAGTACTTC. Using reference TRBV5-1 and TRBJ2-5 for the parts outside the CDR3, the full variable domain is KAGVTQTPRYLIKTRGQQVTLSCSPISGHRSVSWYQQTPGQGLQFLFEYFSETQRNKGNFPGRFSGRQFSNSRSEMNVSTLELGDSALYLCASSFGQGNEQYFGPGTRLLVL.

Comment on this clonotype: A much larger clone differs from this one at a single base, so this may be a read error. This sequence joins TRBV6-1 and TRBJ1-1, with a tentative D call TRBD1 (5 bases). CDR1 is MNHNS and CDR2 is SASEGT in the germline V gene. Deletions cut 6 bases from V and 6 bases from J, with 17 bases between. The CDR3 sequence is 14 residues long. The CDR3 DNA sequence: TGTGCCAGCAGCTCAGTACAGGTCCACGCTGAAGCTTTCTTT. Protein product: CASSSVQVHAEAFF.